The present TCR beta chain was sequenced within a study of Graves' ophthalmopathy and Graves' hyperthyroidism. General observations from the study: Ophthalmopathy progression predictions by the model showed approximately 79% specificity and roughly 70% sensitivity.

Aged 18 to 65, the patients with hyperthyroidism had under 2 months' duration and were newly diagnosed. The TCR beta CDR3 regions underwent amplification from RNA transcripts. First-round RT-PCR used HTBI primers; second-round multiplex PCR followed. TCRdb reprocessed the multiplex PCR reads via MiXCR and lists one record per CDR3 protein. The sample lists around 1,200,000 distinct CDR3 sequences, less than 45% occurring once. This clonotype was detected many times. Its target is not known. An end of the junction does not agree with germline; a read error may underlie this. Germline loops: CDR1 SQVTM, CDR2 ANQGSEA. This CDR3 has 14 residues.

This clonotype was obtained from an adult man with Graves' hyperthyroidism. The sample comprised peripheral blood or thyroid tissue (not recorded which). The rearrangement uses TRBV29-1 and TRBJ2-5; D is unclear. CDR3 in amino acids: CSVQDQAARETQYF. The DNA of the CDR3 is TGCAGCGTTCAAGATCAGGCGGCACGGGAGACCCAGTACTTC.